Presented here are 17 T cell receptor beta chains from one specimen sequenced in a study of T cells after yellow fever vaccination. TCRdb independently ran MiXCR on the 5' RACE reads; one entry per CDR3 protein. The profile covers about 74,000 distinct CDR3 sequences, with approximately 7.7% appearing a single time and roughly a third taken by the ten largest. The material sequenced was CD8+ T cells sorted from PBMCs, taken 5 days after the first yellow fever vaccination. Source of these receptors: a man aged 18 to 35 who received the YFV17D yellow fever vaccine.

This clonotype appeared a few times. V is TRBV20-1 and J is TRBJ1-3; D gene ambiguous. Germline CDR1 DFQATT, CDR2 SNEGSKA (reference sequence). This CDR3 has 16 residues. The V gene lost 3 bases and the J gene lost 1 base, with 16 bases spanning the gap. CDR3 amino acids: CSARNSRYSSGNTIYF. The CDR3 DNA reads TGCAGTGCTAGGAATTCTCGGTACAGTTCTGGAAACACCATATATTTT.

In this sample, this clonotype is medium-sized. The chain combines TRBV29-1 with TRBJ2-1; D possibly corresponds to TRBD2 (5 bases). From germline, CDR1 is SQVTM and CDR2 ANQGSEA. Trimming took 5 bases from V and 6 from J, leaving 8 bases between them. This CDR3 comprises 11 residues. The CDR3 bases are TGCAGCGTTTCCGGGGTCAATGAGCAGTTCTTC. Translating it yields CSVSGVNEQFF.

This clonotype was observed at least ten times. This chain links TRBV10-2 with TRBJ1-2; D is undetermined. V was shortened by 1 base and J by 8 bases, with 14 bases between the two germline ends. The CDR3 spans 14 residues. Per germline, CDR1 WSHSY and CDR2 SAAADI. The CDR3 loop reads CASSEWKVPQGYTF. CDR3 DNA sequence: TGCGCCAGCAGTGAGTGGAAAGTCCCACAGGGCTACACCTTC.

The genes are TRBV6-5 and TRBJ1-1, with a weak D call TRBD1 (5 bases). CDR3 length equals 16 residues. Germline lookup yields CDR1 MNHEY and CDR2 SVGAGI. V was clipped by 1 base and J by 1 base, with 13 bases between them. CDR3 in DNA: TGTGCCAGCAGTTACTTGCCAGGGCGGGGGAACACTGAAGCTTTCTTT. Translating it yields CASSYLPGRGNTEAFF.

The table lists this clonotype with a few counts. The chain uses TRBV10-1 and TRBJ2-7; no clear D. From germline, CDR1 is WNHNN and CDR2 SYGVQD (reference sequence). Trimming removed 3 bases from V and 2 bases from J, with 8 bases in between. CDR3 length: 13 residues. The CDR3 bases are TGCGCCAGCAGTGATAGCAGCGCCTACGAGCAGTACTTC. Protein sequence: CASSDSSAYEQYF.

The genes are TRBV7-9 and TRBJ2-6; 8 bases are shared with TRBD1. This CDR3 comprises 17 residues. The V and J ends lost 6 bases and 2 bases, in that order; junction bases with no gene match: 9. Germline lookup yields CDR1 SEHNR and CDR2 FQNEAQ (reference sequence). In DNA, the CDR3 is TGTGCCAGCAGAAGGACAGGGCAGGGGGCTGGGGCCAACGTCCTGACTTTC. It specifies CASRRTGQGAGANVLTF.

This clonotype was seen a few times. The chain joins TRBV7-9 to TRBJ2-2, with D uncertain. Germline V gene sequence: CDR1 SEHNR, CDR2 FQNEAQ (reference sequence). V lost 3 bases and J lost 7, with 18 bases in between. This CDR3 is 16 amino acids long. The CDR3 reads CASSLSSSGLGGELFF. In DNA form, the CDR3 reads TGTGCCAGCAGCTTGTCCTCTAGTGGGCTCGGCGGGGAGCTGTTTTTT.

The gene calls are TRBV4-3 and TRBJ2-1, with TRBD2 identical over 9 bases. V gave up 1 base and J gave up 2 bases; unmatched junction bases: 6. Germline V gives CDR1 LGHNA, CDR2 YSLEER. The CDR3 is 17 residues long. The CDR3 reads CASSQALAGGPYNEQFF. Written as DNA, the CDR3 is TGCGCCAGCAGCCAAGCACTAGCGGGTGGCCCCTACAATGAGCAGTTCTTC.

This chain links TRBV29-1 with TRBJ2-7; D may be TRBD1 or TRBD2 (5 bases each). Per germline, CDR1 SQVTM and CDR2 ANQGSEA. There are 17 residues in the CDR3. The V and J ends lost 0 bases and 4 bases respectively, with 22 bases between them. The chain's CDR3 is CSVEDVGAPGLVYEQYF. CDR3 DNA sequence: TGCAGCGTTGAAGATGTCGGGGCCCCCGGACTCGTTTACGAGCAGTACTTC.

The table lists this clonotype with many counts. This chain uses TRBV28 with TRBJ1-6; TRBD1 matches at 9 bases. This CDR3 contains 16 residues. CDR1 is MDHEN and CDR2 is SYDVKM in the germline V gene. The junction had 13 bases not matched to a gene; V was cut back by 2 bases and J by 14 bases. CDR3 sequence reads: CASSLKAGTGSLSLHF. The CDR3 bases are TGTGCCAGCAGTTTAAAAGCCGGGACAGGGTCTCTTTCCCTCCACTTT.

The sample holds many counts of this clonotype. The chain recombines TRBV5-5 with TRBJ2-7; a weak D match, TRBD1 (6 bases). V gave up 4 bases and J gave up 3 bases, with 20 bases separating them. Germline-derived CDR1 and CDR2 are SGHKS and YYEKEE (reference sequence). This CDR3 is 16 amino acids long. This chain's CDR3 is CASSAGQPLPYYEQYV. CDR3 in DNA: TGTGCCAGCAGCGCCGGACAGCCGCTCCCTTACTACGAGCAGTACGTC.

This clonotype was seen many times. The chain links TRBV12-3 or TRBV12-4 to TRBJ1-1, with D unresolved. V shed 1 base and J shed 7 bases, with 7 bases lying between them. The CDR3 is 12 amino acids. CDR3 coding DNA: TGTGCCAGCAGTTTAGGACCTATTGAAGCTTTCTTT. Its translation is CASSLGPIEAFF.

This sequence joins TRBV7-3 and TRBJ2-5; 14 bases are a match to TRBD2. Trimming at V came to 5 bases and at J to 1 base, leaving 3 bases not matched to a gene. This CDR3 spans 16 amino acids. Germline assignment: CDR1 SGHTA and CDR2 FQGTGA. CDR3 protein: CASSRTSGGPQETQYF. DNA of the CDR3: TGTGCCAGCAGCCGGACTAGCGGGGGGCCCCAAGAGACCCAGTACTTC.

The table lists this clonotype with many counts. The chain joins TRBV3-1 to TRBJ2-5, with 11 bases matching TRBD2. The CDR3 spans 16 residues. The V segment lost 4 bases and the J segment 2 bases; nucleotides outside the gene matches: 6. Germline loops: CDR1 LGHDT, CDR2 YNNKEL (reference sequence). CDR3 nucleotide sequence: TGTGCCAGCAGCCCGGGACTAGCGGCGACACAAGAGACCCAGTACTTC. It translates to CASSPGLAATQETQYF.

This clonotype was picked up a small number of times. The rearrangement uses TRBV27 and TRBJ1-6, with a tentative D call TRBD1 (6 bases). V lost 4 bases, J lost 4 bases, and 14 bases lay in between. The CDR3 contains 16 residues. Per germline, CDR1 MNHEY and CDR2 SMNVEV (reference sequence). CDR3 DNA sequence: TGTGCCAGCAGTTCCCCGGACAGAGATTATAATTCACCCCTCCACTTT. Translating it yields CASSSPDRDYNSPLHF.

This clonotype has a count of ten or more. This rearrangement joins TRBV7-9 to TRBJ1-5; D not resolved. Between the trimmed V and J ends, which lost 1 base and 7 bases, there was a span of 11 bases. Germline values: CDR1 SEHNR, CDR2 FQNEAQ (reference sequence). The CDR3 has 14 amino acids. CDR3 protein: CASSLGRGFQPQHF. The CDR3 DNA reads TGTGCCAGCAGCTTAGGTAGAGGGTTCCAGCCCCAGCATTTT.

This clonotype has a count of ten or more. The V gene is TRBV25-1, the J gene TRBJ2-5; D is undetermined. CDR3 size: 12 residues. V was shortened by 6 bases and J by 2 bases, with 7 bases between the two germline ends. The germline V gene encodes CDR1 MGHDK and CDR2 SYGVNS. The CDR3 loop is CASSDRQETQYF. The CDR3 DNA reads as TGTGCCAGCAGCGACCGTCAAGAGACCCAGTACTTC.